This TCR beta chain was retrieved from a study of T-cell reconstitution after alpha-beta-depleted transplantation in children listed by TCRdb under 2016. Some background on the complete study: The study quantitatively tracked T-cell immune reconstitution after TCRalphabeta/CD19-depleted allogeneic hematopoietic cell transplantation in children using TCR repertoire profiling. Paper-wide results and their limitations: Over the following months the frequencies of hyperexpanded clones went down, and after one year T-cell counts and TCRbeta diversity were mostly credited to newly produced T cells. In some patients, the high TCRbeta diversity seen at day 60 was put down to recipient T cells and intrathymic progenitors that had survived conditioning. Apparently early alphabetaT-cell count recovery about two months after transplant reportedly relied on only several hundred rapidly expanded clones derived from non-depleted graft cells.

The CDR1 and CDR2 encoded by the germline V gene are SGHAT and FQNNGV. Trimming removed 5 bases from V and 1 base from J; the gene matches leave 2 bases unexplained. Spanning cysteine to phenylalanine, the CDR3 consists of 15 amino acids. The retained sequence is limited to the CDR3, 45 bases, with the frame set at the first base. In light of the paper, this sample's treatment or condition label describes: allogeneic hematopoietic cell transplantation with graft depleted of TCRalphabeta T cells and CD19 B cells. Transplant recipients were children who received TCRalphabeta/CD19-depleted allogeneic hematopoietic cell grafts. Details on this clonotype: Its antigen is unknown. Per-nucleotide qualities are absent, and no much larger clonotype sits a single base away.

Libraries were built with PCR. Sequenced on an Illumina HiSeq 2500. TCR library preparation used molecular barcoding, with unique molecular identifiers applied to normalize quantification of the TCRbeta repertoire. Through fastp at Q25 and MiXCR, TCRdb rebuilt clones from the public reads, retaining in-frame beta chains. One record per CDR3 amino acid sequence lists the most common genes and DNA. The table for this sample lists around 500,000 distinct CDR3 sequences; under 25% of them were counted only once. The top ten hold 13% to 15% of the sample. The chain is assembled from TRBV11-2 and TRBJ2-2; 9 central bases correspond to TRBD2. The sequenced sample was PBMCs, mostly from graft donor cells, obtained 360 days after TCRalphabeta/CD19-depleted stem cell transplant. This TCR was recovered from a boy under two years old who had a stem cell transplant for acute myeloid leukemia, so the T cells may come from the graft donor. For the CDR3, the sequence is CASSRTSVNTGELFF. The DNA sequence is TGTGCCAGCAGCCGGACTAGCGTGAACACCGGGGAGCTGTTTTTT.